This TCR beta chain comes out of a study of shared clonotypes between healthy human individuals. Study as a whole: Plates per donor: three CD4 naive, three CD4 memory, two CD8 naive, one CD8 memory.

Notes on the study in general: Specimens sampled were limited to blood, with tissue repertoires likely differing. Approximately 5% of naive CD4 clonotypes were shared across a handful of donors.

The authors divided CD4+ cells into CD45RA+ naive and CD45RA-negative memory subsets. The protocol was immunoSEQ multiplex PCR, while the TCRdb copy is restricted to in-frame clones and leaves out a portion. The top ten clones hold about 0.13% of a sample with 2.5 million or so clones, approximately 94% of them seen once. With V trimmed by 4 bases and J by 3 bases, 3 bases remained unmatched. Germline CDR1 SGHNT, CDR2 YYREEE (reference sequence). The CDR3 is 14 residues long. A word on this clone: Its antigen is not identified.

The chain joins TRBV5-4 to TRBJ2-5, with TRBD1 identical over 10 bases. The receptor comes from a man aged 18 to 29 in good health. Sequencing was done on a sample of naive CD4+ T cells sorted from blood. Regarding subset: CD45RA+ positively selected. The DNA for the CDR3 is TGTGCCAGCAGCCTGGGACAGGGGAAAGAGACCCAGTACTTC. Amino acid sequence: CASSLGQGKETQYF.